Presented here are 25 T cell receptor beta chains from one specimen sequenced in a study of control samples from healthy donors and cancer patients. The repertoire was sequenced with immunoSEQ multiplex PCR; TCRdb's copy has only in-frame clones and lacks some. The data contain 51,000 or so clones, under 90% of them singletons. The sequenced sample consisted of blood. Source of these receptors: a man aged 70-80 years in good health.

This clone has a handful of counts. CDR3 amino acids: CASSQAGGVHEQYF. The CDR3 DNA reads TGTGCCAGCAGCCAAGCGGGAGGTGTCCACGAGCAGTACTTC. This chain connects TRBV3-1 (or the pseudogene TRBV3-2) to TRBJ2-7; 7 bases fit TRBD2. The CDR3 runs to 14 residues. Germline V CDR1 and CDR2: LGHDT, YNNKEL (reference sequence). With 1 base clipped from V and 5 bases from J, the junction kept 5 bases outside the gene matches.

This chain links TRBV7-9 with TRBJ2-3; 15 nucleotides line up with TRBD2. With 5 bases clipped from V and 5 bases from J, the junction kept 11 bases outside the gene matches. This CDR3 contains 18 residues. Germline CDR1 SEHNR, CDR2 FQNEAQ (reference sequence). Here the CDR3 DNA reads TGTGCCAGCAGCCCCCGGACTAGCGGGAGGGTTTTCATAGATACGCAGTATTTT. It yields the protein CASSPRTSGRVFIDTQYF.

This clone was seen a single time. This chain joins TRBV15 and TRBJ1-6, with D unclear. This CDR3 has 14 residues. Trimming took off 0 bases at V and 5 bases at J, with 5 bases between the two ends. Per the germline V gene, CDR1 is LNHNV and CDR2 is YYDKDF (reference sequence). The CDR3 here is CATSRDMDNSPLHF. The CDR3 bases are TGTGCCACCAGCAGAGATATGGATAATTCACCCCTCCACTTT. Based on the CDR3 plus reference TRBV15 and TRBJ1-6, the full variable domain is DAMVIQNPRYQVTQFGKPVTLSCSQTLNHNVMYWYQQKSSQAPKLLFHYYDKDFNNEADTPDNFQSRRPNTSFCFLDIRSPGLGDTAMYLCATSRDMDNSPLHFGNGTRLTVT.

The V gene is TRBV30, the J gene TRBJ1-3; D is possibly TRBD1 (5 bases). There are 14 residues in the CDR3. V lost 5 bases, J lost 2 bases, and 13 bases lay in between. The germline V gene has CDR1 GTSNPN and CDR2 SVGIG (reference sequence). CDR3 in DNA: TGTGCCTGGGGGGGTCTCGGAGCTGGAAACACCATATATTTT. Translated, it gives CAWGGLGAGNTIYF.

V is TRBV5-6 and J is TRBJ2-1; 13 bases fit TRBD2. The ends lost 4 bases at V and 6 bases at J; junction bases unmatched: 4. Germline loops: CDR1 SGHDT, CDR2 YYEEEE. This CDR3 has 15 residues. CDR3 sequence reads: CASSGGLAGINEQFF. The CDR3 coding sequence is TGTGCCAGCAGCGGGGGACTAGCGGGGATCAATGAGCAGTTCTTC. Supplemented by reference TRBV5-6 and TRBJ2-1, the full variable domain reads DAGVTQSPTHLIKTRGQQVTLRCSPKSGHDTVSWYQQALGQGPQFIFQYYEEEERQRGNFPDRFSGHQFPNYSSELNVNALLLGDSALYLCASSGGLAGINEQFFGPGTRLTVL.

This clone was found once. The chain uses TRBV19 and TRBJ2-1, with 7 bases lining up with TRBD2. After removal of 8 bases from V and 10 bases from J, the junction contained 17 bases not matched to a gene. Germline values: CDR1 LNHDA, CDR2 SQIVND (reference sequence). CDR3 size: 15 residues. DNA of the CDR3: TGTGCCAGTTCTAACCCGGGCGGGAGAGGTGAGGAGCAGTTCTTC. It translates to CASSNPGGRGEEQFF.

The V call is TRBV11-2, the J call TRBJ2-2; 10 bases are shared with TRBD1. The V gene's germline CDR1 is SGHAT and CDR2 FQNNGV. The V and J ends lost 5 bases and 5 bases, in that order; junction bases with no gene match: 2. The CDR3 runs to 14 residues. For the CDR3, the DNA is TGTGCCAGCAGCCTGGGACAGGGGACCGGGGAGCTGTTTTTT. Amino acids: CASSLGQGTGELFF.

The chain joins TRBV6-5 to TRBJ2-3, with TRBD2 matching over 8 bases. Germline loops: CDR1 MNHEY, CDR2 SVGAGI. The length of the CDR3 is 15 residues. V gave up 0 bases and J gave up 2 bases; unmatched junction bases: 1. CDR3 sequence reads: CASSYSGGATDTQYF. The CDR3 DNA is TGTGCCAGCAGTTACTCCGGGGGGGCCACAGATACGCAGTATTTT.

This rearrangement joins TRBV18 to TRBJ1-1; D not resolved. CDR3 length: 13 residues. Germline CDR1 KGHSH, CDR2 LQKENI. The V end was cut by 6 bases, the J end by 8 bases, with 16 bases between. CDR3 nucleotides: TGTGCCAGCTCCCTAGACGAAGGGTTAGAAGCTTTCTTT. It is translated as CASSLDEGLEAFF.

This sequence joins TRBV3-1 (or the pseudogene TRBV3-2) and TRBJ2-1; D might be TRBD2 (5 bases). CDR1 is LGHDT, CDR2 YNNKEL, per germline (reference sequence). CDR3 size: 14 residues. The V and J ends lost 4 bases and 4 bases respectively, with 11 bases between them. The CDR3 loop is CASSRRQSYNEQFF. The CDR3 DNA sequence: TGTGCCAGCAGCCGGAGGCAATCTTACAATGAGCAGTTCTTC.

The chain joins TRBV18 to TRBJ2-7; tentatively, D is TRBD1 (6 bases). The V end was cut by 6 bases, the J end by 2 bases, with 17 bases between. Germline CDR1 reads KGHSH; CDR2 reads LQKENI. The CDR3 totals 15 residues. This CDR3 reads CASSESRDNTYEQYF. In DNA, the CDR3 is TGTGCCAGCTCCGAATCCCGGGACAACACCTACGAGCAGTACTTC.

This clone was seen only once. CDR3 residues: CASSLTRDSYTF. The CDR3 DNA sequence: TGTGCCAGCAGCTTAACCCGGGACAGCTACACCTTC. This chain joins TRBV7-9 and TRBJ1-2, with D possibly being TRBD1 (6 bases). V was pared by 2 bases and J by 9 bases, with 10 bases between. This CDR3 is 12 amino acids long. The germline V gene has CDR1 SEHNR and CDR2 FQNEAQ (reference sequence).

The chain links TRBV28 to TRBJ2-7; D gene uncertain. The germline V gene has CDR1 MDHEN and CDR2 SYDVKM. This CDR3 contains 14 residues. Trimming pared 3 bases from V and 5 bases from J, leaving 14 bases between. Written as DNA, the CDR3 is TGTGCCAGCAGTTTGGACGCATTCCGTCACGAGCAGTACTTC. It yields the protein CASSLDAFRHEQYF.

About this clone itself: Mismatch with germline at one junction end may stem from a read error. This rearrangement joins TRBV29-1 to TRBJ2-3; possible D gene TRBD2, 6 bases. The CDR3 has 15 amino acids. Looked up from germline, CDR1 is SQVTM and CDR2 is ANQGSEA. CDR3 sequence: CSVEGEAIITDTQYF. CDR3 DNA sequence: TGCAGCGTCGAAGGGGAGGCCATAATAACAGATACGCAGTATTTT.

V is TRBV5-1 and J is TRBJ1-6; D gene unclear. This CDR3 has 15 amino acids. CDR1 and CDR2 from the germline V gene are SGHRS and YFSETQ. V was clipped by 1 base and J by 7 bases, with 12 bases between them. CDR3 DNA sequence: TGCGCCAGCAGCTTGAGCACACAAACAAATTCACCCCTCCACTTT. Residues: CASSLSTQTNSPLHF.

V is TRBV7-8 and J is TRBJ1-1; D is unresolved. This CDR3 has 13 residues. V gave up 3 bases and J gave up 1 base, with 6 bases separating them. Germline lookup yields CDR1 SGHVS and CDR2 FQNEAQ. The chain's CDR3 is CASSLSQNTEAFF. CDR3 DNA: TGTGCCAGCAGCTTGAGTCAGAACACTGAAGCTTTCTTT. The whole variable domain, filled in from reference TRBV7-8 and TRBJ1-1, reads GAGVSQSPRYKVAKRGQDVALRCDPISGHVSLFWYQQALGQGPEFLTYFQNEAQLDKSGLPSDRFFAERPEGSVSTLKIQRTQQEDSAVYLCASSLSQNTEAFFGQGTRLTVV.

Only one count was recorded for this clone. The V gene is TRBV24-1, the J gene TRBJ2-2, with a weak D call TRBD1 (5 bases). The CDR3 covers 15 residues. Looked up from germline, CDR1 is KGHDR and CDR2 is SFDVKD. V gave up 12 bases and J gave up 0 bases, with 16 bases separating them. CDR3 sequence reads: CAAGRAFPNTGELFF. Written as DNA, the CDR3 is TGTGCCGCAGGCAGGGCATTTCCGAACACCGGGGAGCTGTTTTTT.

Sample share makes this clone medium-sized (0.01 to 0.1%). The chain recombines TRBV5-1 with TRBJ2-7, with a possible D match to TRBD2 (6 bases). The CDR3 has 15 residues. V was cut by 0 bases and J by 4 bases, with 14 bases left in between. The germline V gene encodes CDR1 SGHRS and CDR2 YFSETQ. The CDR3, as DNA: TGCGCCAGCAGCTTGGGCGGCGGGAAACTGTACGAGCAGTACTTC. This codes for CASSLGGGKLYEQYF.

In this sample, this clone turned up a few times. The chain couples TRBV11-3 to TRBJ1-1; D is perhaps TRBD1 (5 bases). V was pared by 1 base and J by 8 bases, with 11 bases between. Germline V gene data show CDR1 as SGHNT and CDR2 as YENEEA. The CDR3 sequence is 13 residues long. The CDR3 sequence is CASSLGPWTEAFF. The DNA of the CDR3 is TGTGCCAGCAGCTTAGGCCCCTGGACAGAAGCTTTCTTT.

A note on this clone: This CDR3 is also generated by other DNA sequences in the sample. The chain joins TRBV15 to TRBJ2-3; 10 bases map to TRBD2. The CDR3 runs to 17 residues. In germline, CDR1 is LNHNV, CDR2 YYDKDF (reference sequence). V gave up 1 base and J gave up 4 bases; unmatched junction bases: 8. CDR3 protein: CATSRGGGLAGADTQYF. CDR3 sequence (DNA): TGTGCCACCAGCAGAGGGGGTGGGCTAGCGGGGGCAGATACGCAGTATTTT.

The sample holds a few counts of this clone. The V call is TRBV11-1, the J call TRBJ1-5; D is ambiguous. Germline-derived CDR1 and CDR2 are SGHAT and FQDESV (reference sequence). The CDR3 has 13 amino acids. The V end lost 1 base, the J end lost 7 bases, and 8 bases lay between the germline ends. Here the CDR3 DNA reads TGTGCCAGCAGCTTAGATCGGGAGCAGCCCCAGCATTTT. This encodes CASSLDREQPQHF.

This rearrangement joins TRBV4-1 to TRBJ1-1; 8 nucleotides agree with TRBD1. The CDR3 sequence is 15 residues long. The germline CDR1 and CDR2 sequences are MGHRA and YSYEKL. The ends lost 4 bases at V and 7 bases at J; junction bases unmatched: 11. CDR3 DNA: TGCGCCAGCAGCCTGACGCAGGGGGCGGAAAATGAAGCTTTCTTT. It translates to CASSLTQGAENEAFF.

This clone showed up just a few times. The CDR3 nucleotides are TGCGCCAGCAGCCCGAAACCGGGACAGGGTGTCGTTGGCACTGAAGCTTTCTTT. Translated: CASSPKPGQGVVGTEAFF. The genes are TRBV5-1 and TRBJ1-1; TRBD1 aligns across 9 bases. J gave up 4 bases and V 4 bases, and 17 bases lay outside the gene matches. This CDR3 has 18 amino acids. Per the germline V gene, CDR1 is SGHRS and CDR2 is YFSETQ. The full variable domain, completed using reference TRBV5-1 and TRBJ1-1, is KAGVTQTPRYLIKTRGQQVTLSCSPISGHRSVSWYQQTPGQGLQFLFEYFSETQRNKGNFPGRFSGRQFSNSRSEMNVSTLELGDSALYLCASSPKPGQGVVGTEAFFGQGTRLTVV.

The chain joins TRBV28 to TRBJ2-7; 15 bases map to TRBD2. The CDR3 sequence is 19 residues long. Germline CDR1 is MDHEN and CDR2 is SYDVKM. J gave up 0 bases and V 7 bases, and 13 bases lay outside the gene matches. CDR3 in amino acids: CASNPRPGTSGRNSYEQYF. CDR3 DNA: TGTGCCAGCAACCCCCGACCGGGGACTAGCGGGAGGAACTCCTACGAGCAGTACTTC.

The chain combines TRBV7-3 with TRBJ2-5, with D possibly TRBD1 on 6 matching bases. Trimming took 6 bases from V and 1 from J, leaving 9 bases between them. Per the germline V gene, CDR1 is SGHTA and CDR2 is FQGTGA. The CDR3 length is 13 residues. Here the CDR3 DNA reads TGTGCCAGCAGTCGACAGGTCCAAGAGACCCAGTACTTC. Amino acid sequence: CASSRQVQETQYF.